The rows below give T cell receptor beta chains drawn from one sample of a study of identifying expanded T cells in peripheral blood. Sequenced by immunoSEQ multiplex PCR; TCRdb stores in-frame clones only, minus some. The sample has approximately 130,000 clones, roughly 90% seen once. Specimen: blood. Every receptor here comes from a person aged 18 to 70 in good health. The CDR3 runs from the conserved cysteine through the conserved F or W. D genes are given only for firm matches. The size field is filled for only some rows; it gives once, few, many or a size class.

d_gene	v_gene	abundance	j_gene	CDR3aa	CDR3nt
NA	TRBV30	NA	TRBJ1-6	CAWSPGNSPLHF	TGTGCCTGGAGTCCAGGGAATTCACCCCTCCACTTT
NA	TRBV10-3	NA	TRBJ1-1	CAISGANTEAFF	TGTGCCATCAGTGGAGCGAACACTGAAGCTTTCTTT
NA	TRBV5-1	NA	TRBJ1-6	CASSLGAGDSPLHF	TGCGCCAGCAGCTTGGGGGCAGGAGATTCACCCCTCCACTTT
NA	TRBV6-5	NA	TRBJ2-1	CASSYSLNNEQFF	TGTGCCAGCAGTTACTCTCTGAACAATGAGCAGTTCTTC
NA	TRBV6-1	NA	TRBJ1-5	CASRDTPNQPQHF	TGTGCCAGCAGGGACACCCCCAATCAGCCCCAGCATTTT
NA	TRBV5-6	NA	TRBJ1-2	CASSRNRDWVGYTF	TGTGCCAGCAGTCGGAACAGGGATTGGGTAGGCTACACCTTC
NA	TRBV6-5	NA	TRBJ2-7	CASRLARGIYEQYF	TGTGCCAGCAGGCTGGCTCGAGGCATTTACGAGCAGTACTTC
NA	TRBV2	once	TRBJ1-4	CASSEFRDEKLFF	TGTGCCAGCAGTGAGTTCAGGGACGAAAAACTGTTTTTT
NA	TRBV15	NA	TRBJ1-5	CATSSLHGRRNQPQHF	TGTGCCACCAGCAGTTTACACGGTAGACGCAATCAGCCCCAGCATTTT
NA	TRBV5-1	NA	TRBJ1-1	CASSLGGGKAEAFF	TGCGCCAGCAGCTTGGGTGGGGGAAAGGCTGAAGCTTTCTTT
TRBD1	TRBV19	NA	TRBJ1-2	CASSARTGEGDLFGYTF	TGTGCCAGTAGTGCCCGGACAGGGGAGGGGGATCTATTTGGCTACACCTTC
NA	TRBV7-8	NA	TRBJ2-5	CASSLNAGEETQYF	TGTGCCAGCAGCTTAAATGCTGGAGAAGAGACCCAGTACTTC
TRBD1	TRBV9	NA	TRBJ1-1	CASSVIAGEQGKAFF	TGTGCCAGCAGCGTAATAGCTGGGGAACAGGGGAAAGCTTTCTTT